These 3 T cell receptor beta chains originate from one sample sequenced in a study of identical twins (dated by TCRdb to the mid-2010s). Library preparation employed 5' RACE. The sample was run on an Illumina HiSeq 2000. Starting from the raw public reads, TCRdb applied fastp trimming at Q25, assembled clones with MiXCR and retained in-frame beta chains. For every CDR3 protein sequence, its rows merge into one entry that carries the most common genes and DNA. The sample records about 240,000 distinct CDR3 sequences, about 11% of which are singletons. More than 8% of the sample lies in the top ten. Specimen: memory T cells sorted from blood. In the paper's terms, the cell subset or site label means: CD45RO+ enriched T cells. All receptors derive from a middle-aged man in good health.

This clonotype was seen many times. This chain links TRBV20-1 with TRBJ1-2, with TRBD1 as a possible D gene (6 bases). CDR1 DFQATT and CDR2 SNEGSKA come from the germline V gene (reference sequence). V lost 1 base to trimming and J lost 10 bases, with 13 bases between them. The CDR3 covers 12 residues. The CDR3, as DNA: TGCAGTGCTAGAGGGACAGCCCAACTCTACACCTTC. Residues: CSARGTAQLYTF.

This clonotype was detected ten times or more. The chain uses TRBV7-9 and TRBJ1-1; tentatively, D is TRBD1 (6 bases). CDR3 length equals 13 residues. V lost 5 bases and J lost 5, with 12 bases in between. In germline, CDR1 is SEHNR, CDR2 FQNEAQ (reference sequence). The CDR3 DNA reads TGTGCCAGCAGCCTAACGCAGGGGACTGAAGCTTTCTTT. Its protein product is CASSLTQGTEAFF.

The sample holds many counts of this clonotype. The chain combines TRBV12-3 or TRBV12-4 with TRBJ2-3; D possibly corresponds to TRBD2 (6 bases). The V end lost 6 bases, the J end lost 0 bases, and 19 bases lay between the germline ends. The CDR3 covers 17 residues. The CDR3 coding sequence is TGTGCCAGCAGGGGAGGCAGGGAACTTCTGAGCACAGATACGCAGTATTTT. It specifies CASRGGRELLSTDTQYF.